Here is one T cell receptor beta chain with its context. One end of the junction does not line up with germline, which may come from a read error. TCRbeta libraries were built with three rounds of nested PCR, modified from ARM-PCR. Each CDR3 protein is one row after TCRdb ran MiXCR on the multiplex PCR reads. The profile shows roughly 220,000 distinct CDR3 sequences, roughly 70% of them singletons. This CDR3 is built from 16 residues. The V gene's germline CDR1 is DFQATT and CDR2 SNEGSKA (reference sequence). This sample's RNA came from whole unsorted tissue. This sample is part of a study of tumor and adjacent non-tumor tissue in lung cancer.

The V gene is TRBV20-1, the J gene TRBJ1-5, with TRBD1 matching 9 bases. The sequence came from a man in his sixties with non-small cell lung cancer. Material for sequencing was lung tumor tissue. For the CDR3, the DNA is TGCAGTGCTAGAGATTTCGGGACAGGGTATAATCAGTCCCAGCATTTT. Amino acid sequence: CSARDFGTGYNQSQHF.